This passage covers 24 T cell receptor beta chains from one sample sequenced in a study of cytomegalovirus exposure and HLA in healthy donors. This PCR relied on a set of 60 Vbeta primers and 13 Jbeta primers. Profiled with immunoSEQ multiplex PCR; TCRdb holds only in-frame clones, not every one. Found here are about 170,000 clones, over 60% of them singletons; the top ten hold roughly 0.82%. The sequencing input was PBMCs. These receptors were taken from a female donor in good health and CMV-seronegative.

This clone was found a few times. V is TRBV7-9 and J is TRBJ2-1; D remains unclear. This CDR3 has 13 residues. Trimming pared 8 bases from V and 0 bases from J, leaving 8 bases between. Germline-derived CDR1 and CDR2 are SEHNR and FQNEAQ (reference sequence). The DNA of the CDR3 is TGTGCCAGCGTACCTAGCTCCTACAATGAGCAGTTCTTC. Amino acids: CASVPSSYNEQFF.

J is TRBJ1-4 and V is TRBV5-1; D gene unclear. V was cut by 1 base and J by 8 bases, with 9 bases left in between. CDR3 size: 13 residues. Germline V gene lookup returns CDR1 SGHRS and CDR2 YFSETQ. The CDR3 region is CASSLSGREKLFF. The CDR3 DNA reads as TGCGCCAGCAGCTTGTCGGGAAGGGAAAAACTGTTTTTT.

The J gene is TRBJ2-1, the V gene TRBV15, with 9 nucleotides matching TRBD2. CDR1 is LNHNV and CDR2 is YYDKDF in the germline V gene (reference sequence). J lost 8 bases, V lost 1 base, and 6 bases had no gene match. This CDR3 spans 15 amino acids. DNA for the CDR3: TGTGCCACCAGCAGAGGTAGCGGGAGAGTCGATGAGCAGTTCTTC. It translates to CATSRGSGRVDEQFF. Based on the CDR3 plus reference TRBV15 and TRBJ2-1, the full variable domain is DAMVIQNPRYQVTQFGKPVTLSCSQTLNHNVMYWYQQKSSQAPKLLFHYYDKDFNNEADTPDNFQSRRPNTSFCFLDIRSPGLGDTAMYLCATSRGSGRVDEQFFGPGTRLTVL.

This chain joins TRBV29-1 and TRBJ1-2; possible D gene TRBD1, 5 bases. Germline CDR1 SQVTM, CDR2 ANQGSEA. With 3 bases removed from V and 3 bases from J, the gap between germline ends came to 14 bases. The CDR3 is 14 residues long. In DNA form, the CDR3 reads TGCAGCGTTGACAGGGTGCGAGAGTACTATGGCTACACCTTC. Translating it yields CSVDRVREYYGYTF.

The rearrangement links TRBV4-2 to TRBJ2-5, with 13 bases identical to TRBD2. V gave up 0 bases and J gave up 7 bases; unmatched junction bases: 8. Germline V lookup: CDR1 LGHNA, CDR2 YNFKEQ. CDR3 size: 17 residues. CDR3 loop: CASSQESTSGGAGTQYF. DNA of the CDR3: TGTGCCAGCAGCCAAGAATCAACTAGCGGGGGGGCCGGGACCCAGTACTTC.

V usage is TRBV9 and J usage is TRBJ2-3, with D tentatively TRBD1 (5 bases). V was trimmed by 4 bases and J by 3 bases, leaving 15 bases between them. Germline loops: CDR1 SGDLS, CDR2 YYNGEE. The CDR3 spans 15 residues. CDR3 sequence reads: CASSPAGAMTDTQYF. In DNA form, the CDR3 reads TGTGCCAGCAGCCCCGCTGGGGCGATGACAGATACGCAGTATTTT.

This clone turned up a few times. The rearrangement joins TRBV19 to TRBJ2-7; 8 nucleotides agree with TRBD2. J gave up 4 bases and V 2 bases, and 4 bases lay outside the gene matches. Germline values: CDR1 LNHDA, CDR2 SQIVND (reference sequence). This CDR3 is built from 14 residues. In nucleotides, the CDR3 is TGTGCCAGTAGTATACGCGGGGGGCCTTACGAGCAGTACTTC. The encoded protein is CASSIRGGPYEQYF.

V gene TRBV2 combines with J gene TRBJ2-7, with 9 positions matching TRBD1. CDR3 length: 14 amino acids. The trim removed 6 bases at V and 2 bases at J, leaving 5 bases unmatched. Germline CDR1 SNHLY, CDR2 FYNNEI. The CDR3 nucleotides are TGTGCCAGCAGAATAACAGGGGGCCCCTACGAGCAGTACTTC. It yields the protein CASRITGGPYEQYF.

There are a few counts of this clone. This chain's CDR3 is CASSQDLSNTEAFF. The DNA for the CDR3 is TGCGCCAGCAGCCAAGATCTCTCGAACACTGAAGCTTTCTTT. The J gene is TRBJ1-1, the V gene TRBV4-3; no definite D call. The V gene lost 0 bases and the J gene lost 1 base, with 6 bases spanning the gap. The germline V gene has CDR1 LGHNA and CDR2 YSLEER. The CDR3 is 14 amino acids.

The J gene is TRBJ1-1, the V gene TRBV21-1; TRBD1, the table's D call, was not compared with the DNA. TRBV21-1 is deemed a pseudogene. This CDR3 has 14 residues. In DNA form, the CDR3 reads TGTGCCAGCAGACCAGCTAGCAGGGGCACTGAAGCTTTCTTT. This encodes CASRPASRGTEAFF.

CDR3 nucleotide sequence: TGCGCCAGCAGCCCCCCAGAGCGGGCGGGGGAGACCCAGTACTTC. It yields the protein CASSPPERAGETQYF. The chain links TRBV4-1 to TRBJ2-5; a weak D match, TRBD2 (6 bases). Trimming removed 4 bases from V and 5 bases from J, with 17 bases in between. The germline CDR1 and CDR2 sequences are MGHRA and YSYEKL. CDR3 length equals 15 residues.

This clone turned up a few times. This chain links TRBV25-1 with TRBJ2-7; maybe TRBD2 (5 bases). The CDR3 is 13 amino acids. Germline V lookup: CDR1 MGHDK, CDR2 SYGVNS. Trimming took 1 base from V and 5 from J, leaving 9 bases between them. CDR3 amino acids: CASSELGRNEQYF. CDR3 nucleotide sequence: TGTGCCAGCAGTGAATTGGGGAGAAACGAGCAGTACTTC.

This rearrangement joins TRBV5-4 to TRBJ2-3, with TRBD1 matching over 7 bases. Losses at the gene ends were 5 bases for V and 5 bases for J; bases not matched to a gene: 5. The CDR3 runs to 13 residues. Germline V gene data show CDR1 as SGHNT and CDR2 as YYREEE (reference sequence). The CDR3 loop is CASRSTGVDTQYF. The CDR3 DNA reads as TGTGCCAGCAGATCTACAGGGGTAGATACGCAGTATTTT.

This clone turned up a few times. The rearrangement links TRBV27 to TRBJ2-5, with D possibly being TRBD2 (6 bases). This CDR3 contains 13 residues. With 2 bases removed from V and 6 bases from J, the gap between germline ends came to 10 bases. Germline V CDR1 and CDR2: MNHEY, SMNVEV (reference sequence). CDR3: CASSLEEGQTQYF. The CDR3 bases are TGTGCCAGCAGTTTAGAGGAGGGACAGACCCAGTACTTC.

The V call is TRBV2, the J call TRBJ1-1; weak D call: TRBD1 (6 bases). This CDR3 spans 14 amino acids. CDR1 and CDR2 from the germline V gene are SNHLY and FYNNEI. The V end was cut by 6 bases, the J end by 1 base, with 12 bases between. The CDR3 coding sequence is TGTGCCAGCAGCTCACAGGGAGCGAACACTGAAGCTTTCTTT. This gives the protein CASSSQGANTEAFF.

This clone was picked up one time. In DNA, the CDR3 is TGTGCCAGCAGCCGAGGGACTAGCGGGGGGGGGCACTGGGAGCAGTACTTC. Protein sequence: CASSRGTSGGGHWEQYF. This rearrangement joins TRBV7-9 to TRBJ2-7; TRBD2 agrees at 16 bases. CDR1 and CDR2 (germline): SEHNR, FQNEAQ (reference sequence). The CDR3 consists of 17 residues. Trimming removed 5 bases from V and 7 bases from J; junction bases left unmatched: 11.

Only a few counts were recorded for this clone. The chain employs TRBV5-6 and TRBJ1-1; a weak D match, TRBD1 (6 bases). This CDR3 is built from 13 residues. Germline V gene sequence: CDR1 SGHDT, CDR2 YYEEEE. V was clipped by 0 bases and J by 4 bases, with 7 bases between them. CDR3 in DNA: TGTGCCAGCAGCTTGGGCAGGGGCACTGAAGCTTTCTTT. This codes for CASSLGRGTEAFF.

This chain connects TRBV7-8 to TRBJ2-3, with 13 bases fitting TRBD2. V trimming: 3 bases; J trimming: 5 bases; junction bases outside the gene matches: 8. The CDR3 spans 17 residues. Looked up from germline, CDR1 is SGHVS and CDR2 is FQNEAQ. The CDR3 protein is CASSFQTSGGRGDTQYF. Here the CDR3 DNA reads TGTGCCAGCAGCTTCCAGACTAGCGGGGGGCGGGGAGATACGCAGTATTTT.

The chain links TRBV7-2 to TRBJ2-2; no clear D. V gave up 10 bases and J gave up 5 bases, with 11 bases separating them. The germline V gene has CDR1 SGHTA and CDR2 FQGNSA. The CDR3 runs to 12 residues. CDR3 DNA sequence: TGTGCCACCCAAAGAGGAACCGGGGAGCTGTTTTTT. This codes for CATQRGTGELFF.

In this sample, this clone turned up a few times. The CDR3 reads CASSLVGPSTGELFF. The CDR3 coding sequence is TGTGCCAGCAGCTTAGTTGGGCCCAGCACCGGGGAGCTGTTTTTT. This chain connects TRBV7-2 to TRBJ2-2; unclear D gene. V was shortened by 1 base and J by 4 bases, with 10 bases between the two germline ends. Per germline, CDR1 SGHTA and CDR2 FQGNSA. The CDR3 consists of 15 residues.

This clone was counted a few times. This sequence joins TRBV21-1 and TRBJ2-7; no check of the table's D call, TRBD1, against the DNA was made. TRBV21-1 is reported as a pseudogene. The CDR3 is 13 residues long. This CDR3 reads CASSVQGVDEQYF. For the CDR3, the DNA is TGTGCCAGCAGCGTACAGGGAGTGGACGAGCAGTACTTC.

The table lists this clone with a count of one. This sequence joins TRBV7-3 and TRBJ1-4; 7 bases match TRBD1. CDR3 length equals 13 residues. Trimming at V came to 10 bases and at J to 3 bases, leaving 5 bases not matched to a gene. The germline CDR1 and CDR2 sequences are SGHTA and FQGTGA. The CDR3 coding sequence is TGTGCCACCTCGACAGGGCCTAATGAAAAACTGTTTTTT. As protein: CATSTGPNEKLFF.

The CDR3 protein is CASSPGTVNTEAFF. The CDR3 coding sequence is TGTGCCAGCAGCCCCGGGACAGTTAACACTGAAGCTTTCTTT. The V call is TRBV5-5, the J call TRBJ1-1; 7 nucleotides align to TRBD1. The CDR3 is 14 amino acids. Germline values: CDR1 SGHKS, CDR2 YYEKEE (reference sequence). V lost 4 bases and J lost 2; bases outside the gene matches: 5.

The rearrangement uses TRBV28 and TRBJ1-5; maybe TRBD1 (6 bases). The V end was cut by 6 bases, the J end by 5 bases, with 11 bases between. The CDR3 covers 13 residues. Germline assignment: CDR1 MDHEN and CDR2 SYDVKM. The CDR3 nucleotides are TGTGCCAGCAGAGAGCAGGGGTATCAGCCCCAGCATTTT. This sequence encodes CASREQGYQPQHF. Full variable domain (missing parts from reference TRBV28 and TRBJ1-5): DVKVTQSSRYLVKRTGEKVFLECVQDMDHENMFWYRQDPGLGLRLIYFSYDVKMKEKGDIPEGYSVSREKKERFSLILESASTNQTSMYLCASREQGYQPQHFGDGTRLSIL.